This T cell receptor (beta chain) was recovered during a study of blood T cell repertoires in COVID-19. Deletions cut 2 bases from V and 4 bases from J, with 11 bases between. CDR3 length: 14 residues. The germline V gene encodes CDR1 PRHDT and CDR2 FYEKMQ (reference sequence). At least ten counts were recorded for this clone. Original processing notes: How many nucleated cells were present was estimated from reference gene primer amplification. This table comes from immunoSEQ multiplex PCR, and its TCRdb copy is limited to in-frame clones, with some not included. The V and J calls and the clone size are those of that table, but D and trimming were determined from the DNA. The sample includes approximately 160,000 clones, approximately 85% of them seen just once.

This clonotype originated in a man in his forties or fifties who had recovered from COVID-19. The V gene is TRBV13, the J gene TRBJ2-5, with TRBD1 as a possible D gene (5 bases). Sequenced material: peripheral blood. The CDR3, as DNA: TGTGCCAGCAGCTTAAGACAGACGTCAGAGACCCAGTACTTC. It specifies CASSLRQTSETQYF. The full variable domain, in which reference TRBV13 and TRBJ2-5 provide the parts outside the CDR3, is AAGVIQSPRHLIKEKRETATLKCYPIPRHDTVYWYQQGPGQDPQFLISFYEKMQSDKGSIPDRFSAQQFSDYHSELNMSSLELGDSALYFCASSLRQTSETQYFGPGTRLLVL.